This T cell receptor beta chain was documented in a study of PD-L1 blockade in urothelial cancer. Study summary: Patients had been given 0 to 3 earlier chemotherapy regimens. Median blood clonality was roughly 0.087, with tens of thousands of unique TCRs. After treatment start, blood was analyzed at 3 weeks (second dose) and at 6 weeks.

Germline V gives CDR1 SGHDN, CDR2 FVKESK. The CDR3 is 15 residues long. Trimming shortened V by 4 bases and J by 0 bases, and 13 bases separated the two germline ends. Patients' cancers were locally advanced or metastatic urothelial carcinomas. TCRdb keeps only in-frame clones here, not all; method: immunoSEQ multiplex PCR. This table has roughly 45,000 clones, more than 75% appearing once. This TCR was sampled from a woman aged 60-70 years with urothelial cancer. The V and J genes are TRBV14 and TRBJ2-7, with D possibly matching TRBD2 (5 bases). This specimen was PBMCs, taken around atezolizumab (anti-PD-L1) treatment. The CDR3, as DNA: TGTGCCAGCAGCCGGATGGGAGAGAGCTCCTACGAGCAGTACTTC. Its protein product is CASSRMGESSYEQYF.